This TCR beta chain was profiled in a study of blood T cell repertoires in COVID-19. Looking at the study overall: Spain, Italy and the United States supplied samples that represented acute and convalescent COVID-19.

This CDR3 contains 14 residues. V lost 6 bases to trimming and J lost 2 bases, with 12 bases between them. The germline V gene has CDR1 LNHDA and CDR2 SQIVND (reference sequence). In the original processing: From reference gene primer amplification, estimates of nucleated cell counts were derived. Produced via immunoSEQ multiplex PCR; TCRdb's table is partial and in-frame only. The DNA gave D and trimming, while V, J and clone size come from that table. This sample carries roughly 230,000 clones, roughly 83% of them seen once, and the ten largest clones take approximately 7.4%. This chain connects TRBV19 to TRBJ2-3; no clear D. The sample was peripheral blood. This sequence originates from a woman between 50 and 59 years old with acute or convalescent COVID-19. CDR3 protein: CASRLGLNTDTQYF. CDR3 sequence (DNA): TGTGCCAGTAGGCTGGGCTTAAACACAGATACGCAGTATTTT.